This TCR beta chain was documented in a study of blood T cells in healthy people across ages. V was clipped by 2 bases and J by 2 bases; unmatched bases: 3. The germline CDR1 and CDR2 sequences are SGHTA and FQGNSA. This CDR3 comprises 14 residues. Alongside a J-beta primer mix, a sample-barcoded 5' primer served in a second PCR lasting roughly 6 to 11 cycles. TCRdb fed the 5' RACE reads into MiXCR, producing one record per CDR3 protein. The table lists fewer than 700,000 distinct CDR3 sequences, around half of them singletons. This clonotype appeared a few times. This receptor was taken from a man older than 75 in good health. The chain links TRBV7-2 to TRBJ2-7; 7 nucleotides align to TRBD2. Sequenced material: blood. The chain's CDR3 is CASSLHSGPYEQYF. The CDR3 DNA reads as TGTGCCAGCAGCTTACATAGCGGGCCCTACGAGCAGTACTTC.